This TCR beta chain was identified during a study of blood T cell repertoires in COVID-19. Overall study context: Some COVID-19 samples were acute and others convalescent; all came from the United States, Italy and Spain. Sources were T cells, B-cell-depleted T cells, or PBMCs; the material itself was cDNA or gDNA.

Enrolment of Seattle patients took place during active infection, and they were followed longitudinally. CDR3 size: 14 residues. CDR1 is KGHSH, CDR2 LQKENI, per germline. The V gene lost 2 bases and the J gene lost 8 bases, with 12 bases spanning the gap. Per the original data handling: By means of reference gene primer amplification, nucleated cell counts were estimated. Repertoires were generated with immunoSEQ multiplex PCR, while TCRdb's copy carries only in-frame clones and drops some. V and J calls and clone size are those listed in that table; D and trimming were worked out from the DNA. The sample holds 95,000 to 100,000 clones, roughly 90% seen once.

The chain carries TRBV18 and TRBJ1-4, with a tentative D call TRBD1 (5 bases). The sequenced material came from peripheral blood. The origin of this receptor is a human donor with COVID-19, enrolled during active disease. The donor label of this sample is uncertain. This chain's CDR3 is CASSPRGREEKLFF. Written as DNA, the CDR3 is TGTGCCAGCTCACCAAGGGGACGGGAGGAAAAACTGTTTTTT.